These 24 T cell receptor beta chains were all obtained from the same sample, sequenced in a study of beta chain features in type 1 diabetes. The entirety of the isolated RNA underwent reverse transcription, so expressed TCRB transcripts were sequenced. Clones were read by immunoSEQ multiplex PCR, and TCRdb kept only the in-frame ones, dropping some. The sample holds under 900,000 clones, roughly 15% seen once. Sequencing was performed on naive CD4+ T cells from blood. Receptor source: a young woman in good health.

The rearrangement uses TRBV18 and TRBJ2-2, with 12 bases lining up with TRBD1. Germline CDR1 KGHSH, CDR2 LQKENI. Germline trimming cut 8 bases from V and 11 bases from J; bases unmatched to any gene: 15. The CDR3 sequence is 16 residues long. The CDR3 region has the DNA TGTGCCAGCACCAACCGGGACAGGGGGCGAAAGCCCGAGCTGTTTTTT. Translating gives CASTNRDRGRKPELFF.

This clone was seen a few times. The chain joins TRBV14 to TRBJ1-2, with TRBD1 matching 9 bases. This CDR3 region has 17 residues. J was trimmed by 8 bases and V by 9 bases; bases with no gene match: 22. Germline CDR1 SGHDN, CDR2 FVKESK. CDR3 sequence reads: CASSARDRDFYSGGYTF. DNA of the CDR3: TGTGCCAGTTCGGCCCGGGACAGGGATTTCTATTCTGGCGGCTACACCTTC. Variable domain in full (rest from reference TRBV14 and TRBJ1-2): EAGVTQFPSHSVIEKGQTVTLRCDPISGHDNLYWYRRVMGKEIKFLLHFVKESKQDESGMPNNRFLAERTGGTYSTLKVQPAELEDSGVYFCASSARDRDFYSGGYTFGSGTRLTVV.

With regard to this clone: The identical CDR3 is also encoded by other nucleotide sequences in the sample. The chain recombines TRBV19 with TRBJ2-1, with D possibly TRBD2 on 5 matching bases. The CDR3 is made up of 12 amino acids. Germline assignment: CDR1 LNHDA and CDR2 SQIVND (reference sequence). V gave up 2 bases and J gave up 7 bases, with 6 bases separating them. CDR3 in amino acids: CASSIRENEQFF. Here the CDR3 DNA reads TGTGCCAGTAGTATAAGGGAGAATGAGCAGTTCTTC.

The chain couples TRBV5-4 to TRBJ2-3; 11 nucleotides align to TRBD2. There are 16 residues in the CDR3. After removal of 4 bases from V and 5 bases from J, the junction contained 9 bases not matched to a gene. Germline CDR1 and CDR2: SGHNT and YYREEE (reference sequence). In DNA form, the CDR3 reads TGTGCCAGCAGCCCAGCTAGCGGGAGGTTGCAAGATACGCAGTATTTT. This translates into CASSPASGRLQDTQYF.

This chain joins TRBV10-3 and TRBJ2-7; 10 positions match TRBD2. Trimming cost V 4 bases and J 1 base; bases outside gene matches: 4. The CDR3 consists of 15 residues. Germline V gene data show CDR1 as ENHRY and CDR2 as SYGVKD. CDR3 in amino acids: CAISGLAGESYEQYF. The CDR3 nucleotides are TGTGCCATCAGTGGCCTAGCGGGAGAGTCCTACGAGCAGTACTTC.

The CDR3, as DNA: TGTGCCAGCAGCTCAGGGACTATACAGTTCTTC. Its protein is CASSSGTIQFF. The J gene is TRBJ2-1, the V gene TRBV7-9; 7 nucleotides line up with TRBD2. V shed 4 bases, J shed 13 bases, and the junction held 4 bases outside the gene matches. Germline values: CDR1 SEHNR, CDR2 FQNEAQ (reference sequence). This CDR3 has 11 amino acids.

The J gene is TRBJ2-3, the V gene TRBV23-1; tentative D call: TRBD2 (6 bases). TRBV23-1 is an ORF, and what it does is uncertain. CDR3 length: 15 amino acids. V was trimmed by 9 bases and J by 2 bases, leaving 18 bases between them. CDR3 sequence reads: CASAPGEAATDTQYF. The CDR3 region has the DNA TGCGCCAGTGCCCCCGGGGAGGCAGCCACAGATACGCAGTATTTT.

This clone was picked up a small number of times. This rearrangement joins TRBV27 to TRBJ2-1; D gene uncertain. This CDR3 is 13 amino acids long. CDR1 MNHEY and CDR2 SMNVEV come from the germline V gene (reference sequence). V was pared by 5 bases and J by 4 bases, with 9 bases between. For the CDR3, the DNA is TGTGCCAGCAGTCCCCGCCCATACAATGAGCAGTTCTTC. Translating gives CASSPRPYNEQFF.

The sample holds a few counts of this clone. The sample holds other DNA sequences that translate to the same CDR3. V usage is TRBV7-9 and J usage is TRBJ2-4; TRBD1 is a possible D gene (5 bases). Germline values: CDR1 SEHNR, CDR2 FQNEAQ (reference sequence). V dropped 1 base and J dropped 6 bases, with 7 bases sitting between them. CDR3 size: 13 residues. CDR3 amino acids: CASSLGQGNIQYF. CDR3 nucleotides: TGTGCCAGCAGCTTAGGTCAGGGAAACATTCAGTACTTC.

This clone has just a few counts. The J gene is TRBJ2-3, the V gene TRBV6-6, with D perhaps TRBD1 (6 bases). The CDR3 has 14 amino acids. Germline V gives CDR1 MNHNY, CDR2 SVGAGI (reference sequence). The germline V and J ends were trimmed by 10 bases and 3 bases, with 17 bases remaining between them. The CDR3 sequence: CANARQAGTDTQYF. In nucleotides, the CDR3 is TGTGCCAACGCGCGACAGGCCGGGACAGATACGCAGTATTTT.

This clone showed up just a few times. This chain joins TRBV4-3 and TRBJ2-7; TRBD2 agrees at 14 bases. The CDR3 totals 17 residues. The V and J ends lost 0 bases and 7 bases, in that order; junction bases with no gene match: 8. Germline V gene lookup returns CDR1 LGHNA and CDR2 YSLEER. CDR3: CASSQDLGLAGVGEQYF. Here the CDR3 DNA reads TGCGCCAGCAGCCAAGATCTGGGACTAGCGGGAGTAGGTGAGCAGTACTTC.

CDR3 nucleotides: TGCGCCAGCAGCCAAGCGGCTAGCTTCTACGAGCAGTACTTC. It encodes CASSQAASFYEQYF. The chain carries TRBV4-3 and TRBJ2-7; the D gene is possibly TRBD2 (5 bases). Trimming stripped 1 base from V and 3 bases from J, with 10 bases between. CDR3 length: 14 residues. Germline V lookup: CDR1 LGHNA, CDR2 YSLEER.

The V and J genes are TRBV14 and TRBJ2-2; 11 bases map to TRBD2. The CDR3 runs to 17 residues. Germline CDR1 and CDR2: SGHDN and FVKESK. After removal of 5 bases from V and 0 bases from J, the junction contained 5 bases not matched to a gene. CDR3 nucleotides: TGTGCCAGCAGCAAAGGGACTAGCGGCCCGAACACCGGGGAGCTGTTTTTT. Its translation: CASSKGTSGPNTGELFF.

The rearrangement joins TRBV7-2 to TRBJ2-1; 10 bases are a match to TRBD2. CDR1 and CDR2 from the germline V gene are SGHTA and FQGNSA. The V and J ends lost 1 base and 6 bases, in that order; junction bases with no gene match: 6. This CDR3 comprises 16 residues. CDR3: CASSLVVLAGPNEQFF. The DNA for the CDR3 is TGTGCCAGCAGCTTAGTAGTACTAGCGGGACCCAATGAGCAGTTCTTC.

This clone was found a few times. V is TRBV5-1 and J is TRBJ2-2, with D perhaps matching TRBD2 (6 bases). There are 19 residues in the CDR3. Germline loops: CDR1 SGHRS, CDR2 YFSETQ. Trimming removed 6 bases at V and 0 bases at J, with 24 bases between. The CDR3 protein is CASIFRFSGIGTNTGELFF. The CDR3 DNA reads TGCGCCAGCATCTTCAGATTTAGCGGTATTGGGACGAACACCGGGGAGCTGTTTTTT.

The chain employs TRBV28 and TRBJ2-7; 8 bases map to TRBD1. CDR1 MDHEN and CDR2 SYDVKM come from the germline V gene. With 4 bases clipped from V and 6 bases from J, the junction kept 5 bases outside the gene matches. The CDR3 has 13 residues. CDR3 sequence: CASSYWDRFEQYF. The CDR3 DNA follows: TGTGCCAGCAGTTACTGGGACAGGTTCGAGCAGTACTTC.

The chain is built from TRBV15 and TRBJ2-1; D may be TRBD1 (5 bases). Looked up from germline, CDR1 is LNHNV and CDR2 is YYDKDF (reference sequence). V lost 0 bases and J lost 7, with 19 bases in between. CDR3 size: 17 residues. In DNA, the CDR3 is TGTGCCACCAGCAGAGATCCGGCCAGGGTGGGTGTGAATGAGCAGTTCTTC. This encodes CATSRDPARVGVNEQFF.

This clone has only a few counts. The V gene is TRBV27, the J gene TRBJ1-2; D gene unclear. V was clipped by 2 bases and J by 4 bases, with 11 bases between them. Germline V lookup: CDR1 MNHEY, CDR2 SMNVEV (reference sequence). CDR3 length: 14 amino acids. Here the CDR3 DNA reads TGTGCCAGCAGTTTAAAGGGCCTCTTCTATGGCTACACCTTC. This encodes CASSLKGLFYGYTF.

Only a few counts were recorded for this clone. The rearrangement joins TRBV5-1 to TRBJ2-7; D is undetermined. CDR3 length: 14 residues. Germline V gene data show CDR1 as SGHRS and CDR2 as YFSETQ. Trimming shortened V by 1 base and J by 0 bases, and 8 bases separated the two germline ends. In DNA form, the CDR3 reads TGCGCCAGCAGCTTGTCTCCTAGCTCCTACGAGCAGTACTTC. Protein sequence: CASSLSPSSYEQYF.

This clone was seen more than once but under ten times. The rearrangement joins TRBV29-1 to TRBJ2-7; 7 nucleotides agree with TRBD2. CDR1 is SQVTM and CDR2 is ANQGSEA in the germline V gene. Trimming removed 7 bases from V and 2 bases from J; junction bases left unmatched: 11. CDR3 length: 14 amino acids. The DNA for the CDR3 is TGCAGCGCCAGAAGACTAGCTTTCCCCTACGAGCAGTACTTC. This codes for CSARRLAFPYEQYF.

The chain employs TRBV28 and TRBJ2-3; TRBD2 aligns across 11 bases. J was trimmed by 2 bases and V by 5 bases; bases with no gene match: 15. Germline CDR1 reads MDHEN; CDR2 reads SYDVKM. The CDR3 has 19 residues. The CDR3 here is CASSPLIAGGPAITDTQYF. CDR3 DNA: TGTGCCAGCAGTCCCCTAATAGCGGGAGGGCCGGCGATCACAGATACGCAGTATTTT.

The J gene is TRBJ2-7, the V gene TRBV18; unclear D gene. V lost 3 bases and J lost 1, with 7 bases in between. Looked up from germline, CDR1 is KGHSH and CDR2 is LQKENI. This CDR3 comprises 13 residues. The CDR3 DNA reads TGTGCCAGCTCACCTTACAATTCCTACGAGCAGTACTTC. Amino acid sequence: CASSPYNSYEQYF.

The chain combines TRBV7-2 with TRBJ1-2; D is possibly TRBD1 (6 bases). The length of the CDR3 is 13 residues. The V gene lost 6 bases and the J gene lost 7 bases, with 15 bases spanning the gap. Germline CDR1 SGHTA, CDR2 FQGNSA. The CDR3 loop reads CASSYREGGGYTF. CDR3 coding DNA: TGTGCCAGCAGTTACAGGGAGGGCGGTGGCTACACCTTC.

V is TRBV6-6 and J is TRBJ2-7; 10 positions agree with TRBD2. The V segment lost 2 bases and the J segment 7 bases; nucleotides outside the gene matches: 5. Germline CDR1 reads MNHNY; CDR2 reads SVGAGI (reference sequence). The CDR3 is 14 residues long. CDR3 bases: TGTGCCAGCAGTTACCTAGCGGGAGAGGGAGAGCAGTACTTC. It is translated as CASSYLAGEGEQYF.